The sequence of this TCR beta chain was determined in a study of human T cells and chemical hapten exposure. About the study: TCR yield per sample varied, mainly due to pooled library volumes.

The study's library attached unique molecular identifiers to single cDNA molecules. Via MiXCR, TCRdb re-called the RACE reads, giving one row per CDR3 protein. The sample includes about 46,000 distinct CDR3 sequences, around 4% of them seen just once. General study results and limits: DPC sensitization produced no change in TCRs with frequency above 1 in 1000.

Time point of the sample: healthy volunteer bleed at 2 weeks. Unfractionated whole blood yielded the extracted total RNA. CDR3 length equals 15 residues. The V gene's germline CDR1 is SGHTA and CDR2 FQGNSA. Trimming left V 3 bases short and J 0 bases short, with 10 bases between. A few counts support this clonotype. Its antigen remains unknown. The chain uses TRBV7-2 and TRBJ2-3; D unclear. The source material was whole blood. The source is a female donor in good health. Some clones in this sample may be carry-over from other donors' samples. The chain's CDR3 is CASSFPARSTDTQYF. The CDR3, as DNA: TGTGCCAGCAGCTTTCCAGCCCGTAGCACAGATACGCAGTATTTT.